This T cell receptor beta chain was sequenced during a study of identical twins (dated by TCRdb to the mid-2010s). General notes on the study: The study deep-sequenced TCR alpha and beta repertoires from monozygotic twins, unrelated adults of various ages and cord blood to test whether fetal clonotypes persist. Replicate twin experiments were performed at different times using different library preparation protocols to rule out contamination. Results the study describes overall, beyond this receptor: In monozygotic twins, out-of-frame TCR alpha sharing was systematically underestimated by recombination models, although the models agreed with sharing between unrelated individuals. Fewer insertions were carried by abundant cord blood beta clonotypes, a similar but weaker trend appeared in young adult naive repertoires, and no such trend appeared in memory repertoires. Conclusions relied on cross-sectional statistical analysis, since the same donors could not be followed over many years. Excess twin sharing in beta out-of-frame sequences was weaker because fewer shared sequences lowered the signal-to-noise ratio. Invariant T cells such as MAIT and iNKT could partly confound zero-insertion analyses, although diverse VJ usage argued against such confounding for most clonotypes. Compared with coincidental sharing between unrelated individuals, out-of-frame TCR alpha sequences shared between twins showed an excess of sequences with low generation probability.

As for this clonotype: What this receptor recognizes is not known. No qualities accompany the bases; no much larger clone lies one base away.

Library construction relied on 5' RACE. Reads for this sample came from an Illumina HiSeq 2000. Template switching added a universal primer binding site, and the final cDNA carried a unique molecular identifier that allowed TCR cDNA molecules to be counted accurately. First-strand cDNA for TCR alpha and beta chains was synthesized from specific primers in the conserved constant-segment region. To control for contamination, each cDNA library was double barcoded with a SMART-Mk sample barcode plus Illumina barcodes. TruSeq adapter sequences, together with Illumina sample barcodes, were added in two successive PCR steps. The Illumina HiSeq platform was used with custom primers to sequence TCR alpha and beta cDNA libraries. The original pipeline was this. MiGEC processed the raw reads to extract unique molecular identifiers, while MiXCR was used to determine the CDR3 positions. Recombination models were inferred per individual with the repgenHMM and IGoR tools using an EM algorithm. Shared clonotype analysis was performed with the tcR package in R, normalizing sharing by the product of cloneset sizes. To study raw recombination without the effects of thymic and clonal selection, out-of-frame nonproductive sequences were analyzed. Clones were called with MiXCR by TCRdb after fastp trimmed the public reads at Q25, and only in-frame beta chains were retained. Every distinct CDR3 protein forms one entry, paired with its most common genes and DNA. These V and J calls originate from TCRdb's pipeline instead of the authors' own analysis. The sample table lists approximately 1.8 million distinct CDR3 sequences, around a third of them with a count of one. The top ten constitute about 0.3% of the sample.

Every donor in the study was a healthy Caucasian. The CDR3 numbers 21 residues from cysteine through phenylalanine. The kept DNA is CDR3 alone, 63 bases in frame from the first base. CDR1 and CDR2 were assigned from the germline V gene (reference sequence) as LGHDT and YNNKEL. The germline V end is reduced by 1 base and the J end by 0 bases; junction bases left unmatched: 15. This receptor was identified in a newborn girl in good health. The sequenced sample was cord blood. The sequence links TRBV3-1 to TRBJ2-5; 12 junctional bases match TRBD2. The DNA is TGTGCCAGCAGCCAAGGGTCTCAGGGACTAGCGGGCTATGGGTACCAAGAGACCCAGTACTTC. This gives the protein CASSQGSQGLAGYGYQETQYF.